The 13 T cell receptor beta chains presented below share a single source sample, sequenced in a study of Ad26.COV2.S vaccination and SARS-CoV-2 variants. Treatment meaning: about 20 received Ad26.COV2.S at low or high dose, single or two shots; about five received placebo; per-sample allocation not given. Sampling happened 63 days after the first vaccine or placebo injection. Libraries were prepared by immunoSEQ multiplex PCR; TCRdb keeps only in-frame clonotypes and omits some of them. This table has over 350,000 clones, roughly nine tenths appearing once. Sequences were derived from peripheral blood, sampled in a trial of Ad26.COV2.S vaccine versus placebo. These receptors all come from a person between 18 and 65 years old who received the Ad26.COV2.S COVID-19 vaccine or a placebo.

The chain carries TRBV7-2 and TRBJ2-5; D may be TRBD2 (5 bases). CDR3 length equals 15 residues. V was cut by 2 bases and J by 4 bases, with 14 bases left in between. Germline-derived CDR1 and CDR2 are SGHTA and FQGNSA. The CDR3 region is CASSLNLIGGETQYF. The CDR3 nucleotides read TGTGCCAGCAGCTTAAACCTGATAGGAGGAGAGACCCAGTACTTC.

V and J are TRBV7-9 and TRBJ1-3, with D tentatively TRBD1 (6 bases). Trimming shortened V by 2 bases and J by 0 bases, and 14 bases separated the two germline ends. The germline gives CDR1 SEHNR, CDR2 FQNEAQ (reference sequence). This CDR3 spans 17 amino acids. CDR3 sequence: CASSLRPGQSSGNTIYF. CDR3 nucleotides: TGTGCCAGCAGCTTAAGACCCGGACAGAGCTCTGGAAACACCATATATTTT.

This clone was counted a few times. The rearrangement uses TRBV11-2 and TRBJ2-7; D may be TRBD1 or TRBD2 (5 bases each). This CDR3 is built from 13 residues. CDR1 and CDR2 (germline): SGHAT, FQNNGV. With 5 bases removed from V and 7 bases from J, the gap between germline ends came to 15 bases. DNA for the CDR3: TGTGCCAGCAGCCCGAGAGAGGGGAATGAGCAGTACTTC. Its translation is CASSPREGNEQYF. Supplemented by reference TRBV11-2 and TRBJ2-7, the full variable domain reads EAGVAQSPRYKIIEKRQSVAFWCNPISGHATLYWYQQILGQGPKLLIQFQNNGVVDDSQLPKDRFSAERLKGVDSTLKIQPAKLEDSAVYLCASSPREGNEQYFGPGTRLTVT.

The chain employs TRBV19 and TRBJ1-1; 7 bases are a match to TRBD1. The CDR3 spans 15 residues. CDR1 is LNHDA, CDR2 SQIVND, per germline (reference sequence). V shed 8 bases, J shed 1 base, and the junction held 10 bases outside the gene matches. CDR3 in DNA: TGTGCCAGTGGAGACAGGGCGGCACGGAACACTGAAGCTTTCTTT. Amino acid sequence: CASGDRAARNTEAFF.

The V and J genes are TRBV2 and TRBJ1-4; tentatively, D is TRBD1 (5 bases). This CDR3 has 15 amino acids. V dropped 4 bases and J dropped 8 bases, with 17 bases sitting between them. In germline, CDR1 is SNHLY, CDR2 FYNNEI. The CDR3 protein is CASSGRGGAREKLFF. The CDR3, as DNA: TGTGCCAGCAGTGGCCGGGGAGGGGCGCGAGAAAAACTGTTTTTT.

This clone was recorded once. This CDR3 reads CASSFRGTLPCNEQFF. The CDR3, as DNA: TGTGCCAGCAGCTTCAGGGGCACCCTACCTTGCAATGAGCAGTTCTTC. The J gene is TRBJ2-1, the V gene TRBV11-3; the D gene is possibly TRBD1 (6 bases). Trimming cost V 3 bases and J 6 bases, with 18 bases left between them. Germline lookup yields CDR1 SGHNT and CDR2 YENEEA. CDR3 size: 16 residues. The full variable domain, rest sourced from reference TRBV11-3 and TRBJ2-1, is EAGVVQSPRYKIIEKKQPVAFWCNPISGHNTLYWYLQNLGQGPELLIRYENEEAVDDSQLPKDRFSAERLKGVDSTLKIQPAELGDSAVYLCASSFRGTLPCNEQFFGPGTRLTVL.

This rearrangement joins TRBV5-5 to TRBJ1-1; TRBD1 might be the D (5 bases). CDR1 and CDR2 (germline): SGHKS, YYEKEE (reference sequence). The V end was cut by 4 bases, the J end by 0 bases, with 19 bases between. This CDR3 comprises 17 residues. CDR3 sequence (DNA): TGTGCCAGCAGCCCAACAGGAGGAGGTTCGATGAACACTGAAGCTTTCTTT. Translating gives CASSPTGGGSMNTEAFF.

The chain is built from TRBV7-9 and TRBJ1-5; perhaps TRBD1 as D (6 bases). Germline V CDR1 and CDR2: SEHNR, FQNEAQ (reference sequence). This CDR3 contains 12 residues. V was pared by 3 bases and J by 7 bases, with 7 bases between. CDR3 DNA: TGTGCCAGCAGCTTTCAGGGGCAGCCCCAGCATTTT. Its translation is CASSFQGQPQHF.

This chain links TRBV6-5 with TRBJ2-7; 14 nucleotides match TRBD2. Per the germline V gene, CDR1 is MNHEY and CDR2 is SVGAGI. The CDR3 sequence is 15 residues long. J lost 8 bases, V lost 6 bases, and 9 bases had no gene match. CDR3 DNA: TGTGCCAGCAGATCAACCGGGACTAGCGGGGGTAAGCAGTACTTC. Translating gives CASRSTGTSGGKQYF.

The rearrangement uses TRBV5-1 and TRBJ1-2; TRBD1 might be the D (5 bases). Trimming left V 5 bases short and J 7 bases short, with 21 bases between. The CDR3 totals 15 residues. Germline CDR1 SGHRS, CDR2 YFSETQ. The CDR3, as DNA: TGCGCCAGCAGGGAACCGACAGAGGGCCGATTTGGCTACACCTTC. Its translation: CASREPTEGRFGYTF.

The rearrangement uses TRBV5-1 and TRBJ2-3; 8 bases agree with TRBD2. Germline V CDR1 and CDR2: SGHRS, YFSETQ. CDR3 length: 14 residues. The ends lost 3 bases at V and 7 bases at J; junction bases unmatched: 7. CDR3 sequence: CASSSGGARNTQYF. CDR3 bases: TGCGCCAGCAGCTCCGGGGGGGCCCGGAATACGCAGTATTTT.

The chain is built from TRBV10-2 and TRBJ2-2; D not resolved. The CDR3 runs 13 residues. Trimming pared 5 bases from V and 9 bases from J, leaving 13 bases between. Germline CDR1 is WSHSY and CDR2 is SAAADI. The CDR3 coding sequence is TGCGCCAGCAGTTTAGGAGAACGGAGGGAGCTGTTTTTT. Protein: CASSLGERRELFF.

V and J are TRBV5-4 and TRBJ1-4, with no clear D. The CDR3 runs to 17 residues. The V and J ends lost 1 base and 4 bases respectively, with 17 bases between them. Germline CDR1 SGHNT, CDR2 YYREEE (reference sequence). The CDR3 DNA is TGTGCCAGCAGCTTGTTAGGCTCGGCAGGCGTTAATGAAAAACTGTTTTTT. Protein sequence: CASSLLGSAGVNEKLFF.